These 20 T cell receptor beta chains were sequenced from one sample in a study of blood T cell repertoires in COVID-19. Clones were sequenced by immunoSEQ multiplex PCR, and TCRdb holds only the in-frame ones, with some missing. This table has approximately 50,000 clones, 85% appearing once. Specimen: peripheral blood. The source is a human donor in a cohort sampled during active COVID-19.

The chain combines TRBV7-6 with TRBJ2-3, with TRBD2 as a possible D gene (7 bases). Germline values: CDR1 SGHVS, CDR2 FNYEAQ. The CDR3 runs to 18 residues. Trimming stripped 5 bases from V and 2 bases from J, with 23 bases between. This CDR3 is CASSPQIRGGLDTDTQYF. CDR3 nucleotide sequence: TGTGCCAGCAGCCCACAGATTAGGGGGGGTTTGGACACAGATACGCAGTATTTT.

The sample holds one count of this clone. The CDR3 DNA is TGCGCCAGCAGCCAAGACAGGGGCATAGAGCTGTTTTTT. It codes for CASSQDRGIELFF. The rearrangement joins TRBV4-1 to TRBJ2-2; D is perhaps TRBD1 (6 bases). There are 13 residues in the CDR3. V dropped 0 bases and J dropped 11 bases, with 10 bases sitting between them. Germline V gene data show CDR1 as MGHRA and CDR2 as YSYEKL.

This rearrangement joins TRBV15 to TRBJ2-7; D is possibly TRBD1 (6 bases). V shed 5 bases and J shed 1 base, with 12 bases lying between them. CDR1 and CDR2 from the germline V gene are LNHNV and YYDKDF (reference sequence). The CDR3 spans 14 residues. CDR3 coding DNA: TGTGCCACCAGCGGTCAGACAGGATCCTACGAGCAGTACTTC. Translating gives CATSGQTGSYEQYF. Together with reference TRBV15 and TRBJ2-7, the CDR3 gives the full variable domain: DAMVIQNPRYQVTQFGKPVTLSCSQTLNHNVMYWYQQKSSQAPKLLFHYYDKDFNNEADTPDNFQSRRPNTSFCFLDIRSPGLGDTAMYLCATSGQTGSYEQYFGPGTRLTVT.

The chain links TRBV3-1 (or the pseudogene TRBV3-2) to TRBJ2-3; the match to TRBD2 covers 8 bases. Trimming took 4 bases from V and 0 from J; bases not matched to a gene: 9. The germline V gene has CDR1 LGHDT and CDR2 YNNKEL (reference sequence). This CDR3 spans 17 amino acids. The CDR3 protein is CASSPFSGASSTDTQYF. The CDR3 DNA is TGTGCCAGCAGCCCTTTTAGCGGGGCGTCTAGCACAGATACGCAGTATTTT.

This chain joins TRBV2 and TRBJ2-5; TRBD2 aligns across 15 bases. This CDR3 region has 15 residues. The ends lost 6 bases at V and 5 bases at J; junction bases unmatched: 4. Germline V lookup: CDR1 SNHLY, CDR2 FYNNEI. CDR3 sequence (DNA): TGTGCCAGCAGAGGACTAGCGGGAGGGCCCGAGACCCAGTACTTC. This gives the protein CASRGLAGGPETQYF.

The chain employs TRBV7-8 and TRBJ2-7; 10 bases are a match to TRBD2. CDR1 and CDR2 from the germline V gene are SGHVS and FQNEAQ. Unmatched junction bases numbered 4, after V lost 1 base and J lost 7 bases. The CDR3 is 14 amino acids. The CDR3 reads CASSLVTSGLEQYF. The CDR3 DNA follows: TGTGCCAGCAGCTTAGTGACTAGCGGGCTGGAGCAGTACTTC. The whole variable domain, filled in from reference TRBV7-8 and TRBJ2-7, reads GAGVSQSPRYKVAKRGQDVALRCDPISGHVSLFWYQQALGQGPEFLTYFQNEAQLDKSGLPSDRFFAERPEGSVSTLKIQRTQQEDSAVYLCASSLVTSGLEQYFGPGTRLTVT.

J is TRBJ2-7 and V is TRBV7-2, with D maybe TRBD2 (5 bases). This CDR3 spans 14 amino acids. Germline V gene lookup returns CDR1 SGHTA and CDR2 FQGNSA. V lost 1 base and J 1 base, leaving 8 bases between the germline ends. CDR3 in DNA: TGTGCCAGCAGCTTAGGAAGCGGTTCCTACGAGCAGTACTTC. Its protein is CASSLGSGSYEQYF.

V and J are TRBV7-8 and TRBJ2-1; no clear D. CDR1 is SGHVS and CDR2 is FQNEAQ in the germline V gene. The CDR3 extends over 15 amino acids. V lost 8 bases, J lost 2 bases, and 16 bases lay in between. CDR3 DNA sequence: TGTGCCAGCGCCACCCGGAGAGTCGCCTACAATGAGCAGTTCTTC. This sequence encodes CASATRRVAYNEQFF.

The rearrangement links TRBV6-5 to TRBJ2-3; D remains unclear. Germline assignment: CDR1 MNHEY and CDR2 SVGAGI. This CDR3 is built from 16 residues. V lost 1 base and J 2 bases, leaving 13 bases between the germline ends. CDR3 bases: TGTGCCAGCAGTTACTGGTCGGGTCTTGACACAGATACGCAGTATTTT. As protein: CASSYWSGLDTDTQYF.

This chain links TRBV4-1 with TRBJ2-1; 9 bases fit TRBD1. The germline CDR1 and CDR2 sequences are MGHRA and YSYEKL. This CDR3 has 13 amino acids. V lost 6 bases and J lost 5; bases outside the gene matches: 2. CDR3 DNA sequence: TGCGCCAGCAGGGGACAGGGCGACAATGAGCAGTTCTTC. It specifies CASRGQGDNEQFF.

The table lists this clone with a count of one. V gene TRBV9 combines with J gene TRBJ2-2; perhaps TRBD1 as D (5 bases). This CDR3 is 14 amino acids long. Germline assignment: CDR1 SGDLS and CDR2 YYNGEE. V was trimmed by 0 bases and J by 6 bases, leaving 9 bases between them. The CDR3, as DNA: TGTGCCAGCAGCGTAGACCAGGGTCCCGGGGAGCTGTTTTTT. This translates into CASSVDQGPGELFF.

The rearrangement uses TRBV5-1 and TRBJ2-7, with TRBD1 matching over 10 bases. The CDR3 has 16 amino acids. Germline V gives CDR1 SGHRS, CDR2 YFSETQ. The J segment lost 1 base and the V segment lost 0 bases, leaving 4 bases of the junction unmatched. CDR3 region: CASSLAPGQGSYEQYF. CDR3 bases: TGCGCCAGCAGCTTGGCACCGGGACAGGGGTCCTACGAGCAGTACTTC.

V is TRBV7-2 and J is TRBJ2-7, with D possibly TRBD1 on 5 matching bases. CDR1 and CDR2 (germline): SGHTA, FQGNSA. V was trimmed by 2 bases and J by 3 bases, leaving 8 bases between them. The CDR3 spans 13 residues. CDR3 coding DNA: TGTGCCAGCAGCTTAAAGGGGAACTACGAGCAGTACTTC. Amino acids: CASSLKGNYEQYF. Looking up the rest from reference TRBV7-2 and TRBJ2-7 gives the full variable domain: GAGVSQSPSNKVTEKGKDVELRCDPISGHTALYWYRQSLGQGLEFLIYFQGNSAPDKSGLPSDRFSAERTGGSVSTLTIQRTQQEDSAVYLCASSLKGNYEQYFGPGTRLTVT.

V gene TRBV18 combines with J gene TRBJ2-7; 7 nucleotides agree with TRBD2. There are 13 residues in the CDR3. V gave up 2 bases and J gave up 7 bases; unmatched junction bases: 5. Germline CDR1 and CDR2: KGHSH and LQKENI. Here the CDR3 DNA reads TGTGCCAGCTCACCAAAGCGGGACGGGGAGCAGTACTTC. Translated, it gives CASSPKRDGEQYF.

This clone has only one observation. This chain links TRBV9 with TRBJ2-3; 10 nucleotides align to TRBD2. Per germline, CDR1 SGDLS and CDR2 YYNGEE. The CDR3 extends over 17 amino acids. Trimming at V came to 4 bases and at J to 0 bases, leaving 8 bases not matched to a gene. The CDR3 here is CASSPLAGVLSTDTQYF. DNA of the CDR3: TGTGCCAGCAGCCCTCTAGCGGGAGTTCTTAGCACAGATACGCAGTATTTT.

This chain joins TRBV6-4 and TRBJ2-5; D may be TRBD2 (5 bases). CDR1 is MRHNA, CDR2 SNTAGT, per germline. Trimming stripped 3 bases from V and 4 bases from J, with 9 bases between. The CDR3 covers 13 residues. The CDR3 DNA follows: TGTGCCAGCAGTGAAGGAGGAGGAGAGACCCAGTACTTC. Residues: CASSEGGGETQYF.

This chain connects TRBV10-1 to TRBJ2-5; TRBD2 might be the D (5 bases). The CDR3 contains 12 residues. V lost 3 bases to trimming and J lost 5 bases, with 7 bases between them. In germline, CDR1 is WNHNN, CDR2 SYGVQD (reference sequence). CDR3 amino acids: CASSDERETQYF. CDR3 nucleotide sequence: TGCGCCAGCAGTGATGAGCGGGAGACCCAGTACTTC.

This rearrangement joins TRBV2 to TRBJ2-7; 8 nucleotides match TRBD2. Germline loops: CDR1 SNHLY, CDR2 FYNNEI. J was trimmed by 3 bases and V by 6 bases; bases with no gene match: 10. This CDR3 has 15 amino acids. CDR3 in amino acids: CASRLAGQAVYEQYF. The CDR3 DNA follows: TGTGCCAGCAGGCTAGCGGGTCAGGCCGTCTACGAGCAGTACTTC.

The rearrangement uses TRBV28 and TRBJ2-1; no reliable D call. The V end was cut by 2 bases, the J end by 10 bases, with 9 bases between. The CDR3 contains 12 residues. CDR1 is MDHEN and CDR2 is SYDVKM in the germline V gene. This CDR3 reads CASSLAVGEQFF. In DNA, the CDR3 is TGTGCCAGCAGTTTAGCGGTCGGAGAGCAGTTCTTC. Looking up the rest from reference TRBV28 and TRBJ2-1 gives the full variable domain: DVKVTQSSRYLVKRTGEKVFLECVQDMDHENMFWYRQDPGLGLRLIYFSYDVKMKEKGDIPEGYSVSREKKERFSLILESASTNQTSMYLCASSLAVGEQFFGPGTRLTVL.

This clone is a singleton in its sample. The chain joins TRBV19 to TRBJ2-7, with 12 bases that match TRBD2. In germline, CDR1 is LNHDA, CDR2 SQIVND (reference sequence). The CDR3 is 14 residues long. Losses at the gene ends were 5 bases for V and 6 bases for J; bases not matched to a gene: 5. The CDR3 region has the DNA TGTGCCAGTAGTGCAGGACTAGCGGGACGCGAGCAGTACTTC. It translates to CASSAGLAGREQYF.